This TCR beta chain stems from a study of T cell repertoires in cytomegalovirus infection. TCRdb reprocessed the reads via MiXCR and lists one record per CDR3 protein. The sample lists 490,000 or so distinct CDR3 sequences, about 11% occurring once. There are many counts of this clonotype. Losses at the gene ends were 2 bases for V and 0 bases for J; bases not matched to a gene: 8. There are 17 residues in the CDR3. Germline CDR1 SGHTA, CDR2 FQGTGA. The chain carries TRBV7-3 and TRBJ1-1, with TRBD1 matching over 8 bases. What was sequenced was PBMCs. This receptor was obtained from a human donor in good health (CMV status not recorded). Some clones in this sample may be carry-over from other donors' samples. The DNA of the CDR3 is TGTGCCAGCAGCTTAGGACAGGGTCGGATTATGAACACTGAAGCTTTCTTT. Translation: CASSLGQGRIMNTEAFF.